Following are 18 T cell receptor beta chains from one sample sequenced in a study of blood T cell repertoires in COVID-19. Assay used: immunoSEQ multiplex PCR; TCRdb lists only in-frame clones, some missing. The sample shows some 200,000 clones, over 80% of them seen only once. Sequencing was performed on peripheral blood. The receptors derive from a woman aged 30 to 39 with COVID-19, enrolled during active disease.

V and J are TRBV3-1 (or the pseudogene TRBV3-2) and TRBJ2-7, with 8 nucleotides matching TRBD2. Trimming cost V 4 bases and J 13 bases; bases outside gene matches: 6. The CDR3 is 11 amino acids. Per germline, CDR1 LGHDT and CDR2 YNNKEL (reference sequence). This CDR3 reads CASSLREGEYF. The CDR3 DNA reads as TGTGCCAGCAGCCTCCGGGAGGGAGAATACTTC.

This clone was seen a few times. In the same sample, other DNA sequences code for this CDR3. The rearrangement uses TRBV28 and TRBJ1-5; the match to TRBD1 covers 9 bases. Per the germline V gene, CDR1 is MDHEN and CDR2 is SYDVKM. This CDR3 contains 14 residues. V shed 4 bases, J shed 7 bases, and the junction held 5 bases outside the gene matches. In DNA form, the CDR3 reads TGTGCCAGCAGTTCGGACAGGGGAGAACAGCCCCAGCATTTT. Its translation is CASSSDRGEQPQHF.

This sequence joins TRBV5-4 and TRBJ2-1; possibly TRBD1 for D (6 bases). V gave up 0 bases and J gave up 6 bases, with 13 bases separating them. This CDR3 has 15 amino acids. Germline V gene sequence: CDR1 SGHNT, CDR2 YYREEE (reference sequence). The CDR3 region is CASSLATQGTNEQFF. The CDR3 DNA reads as TGTGCCAGCAGCTTGGCCACCCAGGGGACCAATGAGCAGTTCTTC.

In this sample, this clone turned up once. The chain carries TRBV4-1 and TRBJ1-2, with 9 bases identical to TRBD1. V was clipped by 3 bases and J by 4 bases; unmatched bases: 3. The CDR3 is 14 amino acids. Looked up from germline, CDR1 is MGHRA and CDR2 is YSYEKL. CDR3 sequence: CASSHRTGAYGYTF. The DNA of the CDR3 is TGCGCCAGCAGCCATAGGACAGGGGCCTATGGCTACACCTTC.

V gene TRBV30 combines with J gene TRBJ1-2; D is unresolved. CDR1 and CDR2 (germline): GTSNPN, SVGIG (reference sequence). This CDR3 is built from 12 residues. Trimming stripped 1 base from V and 5 bases from J, with 8 bases between. CDR3 loop: CAWSASGYGYTF. CDR3 bases: TGTGCCTGGAGTGCCTCAGGATATGGCTACACCTTC.

In its sample, this clone was seen a few times. The chain is built from TRBV5-1 and TRBJ2-2; 9 bases are shared with TRBD1. Germline CDR1 and CDR2: SGHRS and YFSETQ. V lost 4 bases to trimming and J lost 3 bases; unmatched junction nucleotides: 4. The CDR3 runs 15 residues. The CDR3, as DNA: TGCGCCAGCAGCCAAGGGACAGGGCACACCGGGGAGCTGTTTTTT. This codes for CASSQGTGHTGELFF.

This sequence joins TRBV18 and TRBJ2-5; TRBD1 agrees at 9 bases. The germline V gene has CDR1 KGHSH and CDR2 LQKENI. The CDR3 is made up of 13 amino acids. The trim removed 5 bases at V and 5 bases at J, leaving 3 bases unmatched. CDR3 loop: CASSRDRDETQYF. The CDR3 DNA sequence: TGTGCCAGCTCAAGGGACAGGGACGAGACCCAGTACTTC.

The chain employs TRBV7-9 and TRBJ2-7; D may be TRBD1 (5 bases). The CDR3 contains 15 residues. V was pared by 6 bases and J by 4 bases, with 19 bases between. Per the germline V gene, CDR1 is SEHNR and CDR2 is FQNEAQ (reference sequence). CDR3 in amino acids: CASSSTVQGKYEQYF. CDR3 DNA sequence: TGTGCCAGCAGTTCGACAGTCCAGGGTAAATACGAGCAGTACTTC.

In its sample, this clone was seen a few times. The rearrangement uses TRBV27 and TRBJ1-6, with D possibly matching TRBD1 (6 bases). The CDR3 covers 14 residues. Germline V gene data show CDR1 as MNHEY and CDR2 as SMNVEV (reference sequence). V was clipped by 6 bases and J by 8 bases, with 14 bases between them. CDR3 nucleotide sequence: TGTGCCAGCAGGTGGACAGCCCCGGATTCACCCCTCCACTTT. Translation gives CASRWTAPDSPLHF.

The V gene is TRBV7-2, the J gene TRBJ1-5, with unresolved D. There are 15 residues in the CDR3. Trimming shortened V by 3 bases and J by 1 base, and 10 bases separated the two germline ends. The V gene's germline CDR1 is SGHTA and CDR2 FQGNSA. CDR3 in DNA: TGTGCCAGCAGCTTCACAGACAAGAGCAATCAGCCCCAGCATTTT. It yields the protein CASSFTDKSNQPQHF.

The V and J genes are TRBV7-9 and TRBJ2-7; possible D gene TRBD1, 7 bases. The V gene's germline CDR1 is SEHNR and CDR2 FQNEAQ (reference sequence). V was cut by 5 bases and J by 6 bases, with 11 bases left in between. This CDR3 spans 12 amino acids. The CDR3 protein is CASSPQGGEQYF. For the CDR3, the DNA is TGTGCCAGCAGCCCTCAGGGGGGCGAGCAGTACTTC.

The chain couples TRBV6-2 or TRBV6-3 to TRBJ2-1, with 8 bases identical to TRBD1. The germline CDR1 and CDR2 sequences are MNHEY and SVGEGT. This CDR3 comprises 18 residues. The V gene end was trimmed by 0 bases and the J gene end by 5 bases; junction bases not matched to a gene: 12. The CDR3, as DNA: TGTGCCAGCAGTTACTCGATCCAGGGGGCGAACATAAACAATGAGCAGTTCTTC. It specifies CASSYSIQGANINNEQFF.

The chain links TRBV3-1 (or the pseudogene TRBV3-2) to TRBJ1-1; D might be TRBD1 (5 bases). V was clipped by 4 bases and J by 11 bases, with 17 bases between them. The CDR3 extends over 13 amino acids. Looked up from germline, CDR1 is LGHDT and CDR2 is YNNKEL (reference sequence). CDR3 in amino acids: CASSLKMGGKAFF. The CDR3 DNA is TGTGCCAGCAGCCTAAAGATGGGGGGGAAGGCTTTCTTT.

The chain carries TRBV6-1 and TRBJ2-3; no firm D call. V was cut by 5 bases and J by 2 bases, with 11 bases left in between. Per the germline V gene, CDR1 is MNHNS and CDR2 is SASEGT. This CDR3 region has 14 residues. CDR3 nucleotide sequence: TGTGCCAGCAGTCACAAGAGGTCCACAGATACGCAGTATTTT. Amino acids: CASSHKRSTDTQYF.

The genes are TRBV4-3 and TRBJ2-5; 10 nucleotides align to TRBD2. Trimming removed 3 bases from V and 1 base from J; junction bases left unmatched: 8. Looked up from germline, CDR1 is LGHNA and CDR2 is YSLEER. There are 17 residues in the CDR3. The CDR3 DNA reads TGCGCCAGCAGCCATAGGTTCACTAGCGGGGTCCAAGAGACCCAGTACTTC. Its protein is CASSHRFTSGVQETQYF.

This clone was observed a handful of times. The J gene is TRBJ2-5, the V gene TRBV12-3 or TRBV12-4, with 7 positions matching TRBD1. The ends lost 2 bases at V and 5 bases at J; junction bases unmatched: 2. The CDR3 consists of 13 residues. The CDR3: CASSLQGEETQYF. The CDR3 DNA is TGTGCCAGCAGTTTACAGGGGGAGGAGACCCAGTACTTC.

The J gene is TRBJ2-1, the V gene TRBV7-2; 11 bases agree with TRBD2. The CDR3 extends over 16 amino acids. With V trimmed by 5 bases and J by 1 base, 4 bases remained unmatched. Germline CDR1 is SGHTA and CDR2 is FQGNSA. The CDR3 coding sequence is TGTGCCAGCAGCACCAGACTAGCGGGATCCTACAATGAGCAGTTCTTC. Protein product: CASSTRLAGSYNEQFF.

V usage is TRBV7-9 and J usage is TRBJ2-2, with 13 bases matching TRBD2. This CDR3 contains 19 residues. The germline CDR1 and CDR2 sequences are SEHNR and FQNEAQ (reference sequence). V was clipped by 5 bases and J by 0 bases; unmatched bases: 9. CDR3 in DNA: TGTGCCAGCAGCACCCCCGGGACTAGCGGGGCCCCGAACACCGGGGAGCTGTTTTTT. It is translated as CASSTPGTSGAPNTGELFF.